Ten or more counts support the clone carrying this T cell receptor (beta chain). The sample is drawn from a study of early T cells in non-severe SARS-CoV-2 infection. Researchers tagged individual cDNA molecules with unique molecular identifiers. TCRdb fed the 5' RACE reads into MiXCR, producing one record per CDR3 protein. The sample carries about 50,000 distinct CDR3 sequences, 7.5% to 10% recorded once. The sequenced material came from whole blood. The TCR was taken from an adult who was a healthcare worker with PCR-confirmed SARS-CoV-2 infection or an uninfected control (not recorded which).

For the CDR3, the DNA is TGTGCCAGCAGCCCAACTAGCGGGGAGCAGTTCTTC. It encodes CASSPTSGEQFF. This chain uses TRBV7-9 with TRBJ2-1, with TRBD2 identical over 9 bases. CDR3 length: 12 amino acids. Germline-derived CDR1 and CDR2 are SEHNR and FQNEAQ (reference sequence). V shed 5 bases and J 10 bases; nucleotides not matched to a gene: 3.